The present entry profiles one TCR beta chain with its context. It has no known antigen specificity. This may arise from a read error, as a much more abundant clone is one base away. Via the germline V gene, CDR1 is LGHNA and CDR2 YNFKEQ. The CDR3 has 13 amino acids, counting the end cysteine and phenylalanine. Only the CDR3 part of the read is kept: 39 bases, read in frame from the first base. The trim is 0 bases for V and 5 bases for J, with a gap of 7 bases between the germline ends. The time point label, as the study defines it: cycle 2 day 1 (C2D1) of nivolumab. All trial patients had relapsed after autologous stem cell transplantation, with cohorts A, B and C differing in prior brentuximab vedotin exposure. The trial cohort comprised fewer than 65 patients with relapsed/refractory classical Hodgkin lymphoma whose best overall responses were complete response, partial response or progressive disease. Single-agent nivolumab was administered to trial patients in the multi-cohort phase II CheckMate 205 trial. An independent review committee assessed best overall response by applying the 2007 International Working Group response criteria. PBMCs from the trial were collected at three points: immediately before nivolumab initiation (C1D1), and during therapy at cycle 2 day 1 and cycle 4 day 1. After peripheral blood was drawn into 8 mL Vacutainer Cell Preparation Tubes, PBMCs were isolated by centrifugation and then cryopreserved.

Genomic DNA was extracted with the Qiagen DNeasy kit from unsorted PBMCs and from negatively selected CD4+ and CD8+ fractions. Using primers that anneal to V and J segments, immunoSEQ multiplex PCR amplified the TCR beta CDR3 regions. A synthetic immune receptor repertoire was used to minimize amplification bias, and remaining bias was computationally removed after sequencing. Processing in the source paper ran as follows. Custom Python scripts were used to quantify repertoire diversity as the Shannon entropy index. Unsorted, CD4+ and CD8+ repertoires were analyzed separately, except in combined analyses where CD4+ and CD8+ sequences were merged in silico. Clonal expansion was defined as a frequency increase of at least 2-fold after treatment compared with C1D1, and clones undetected at baseline were assigned a pseudocount of 0.5. Clones with 0 or 1 copy at C1D1 were classified as singleton clones, and clones with 2 or more copies were classified as non-singleton clones. Clones expanded in unsorted samples were annotated as CD4+, CD8+ or unknown by matching protein sequences in sorted samples from the same patient. Wilcoxon tests were applied to paired samples to test diversity changes from C1D1 to C4D1. Drawn from immuneACCESS, this table holds only the in-frame rearrangements with V and J called that TCRdb kept. Clones are partly lost; checked studies trace under half to an unresolved V gene and leave the rest unexplained. Clonal size and the V and J genes are those of that table, whereas D and trimming came from the DNA. In all, the sample holds about 43,000 clones, and roughly three quarters of those were seen once. Jointly, the top ten make up about 3% of the sample.

The sample belongs to a study of PD-1 blockade in classical Hodgkin lymphoma (dated by TCRdb to 2020 to 2021). About the investigation overall: Nivolumab dosing was 3 mg/kg intravenously every 2 weeks, continuing until either disease progression or unacceptable toxicity. The study used TCR beta sequencing and CyTOF to define a peripheral blood immune signature of response to PD-1 blockade in classical Hodgkin lymphoma. Broader findings and caveats from the paper: The study was restricted to a single clinical trial cohort, and the causes of repertoire differences, possibly disease activity or prior therapy, were left undefined. Baseline diversity similar to that of newly diagnosed patients was observed in trial patients achieving complete response, whereas significantly lower diversity was observed in partial responders and progressors. By C4D1, a significant rise was seen in CD4+ TCR diversity but not in CD8+ TCR diversity (p=0.0027 vs p=0.16), and the rise was most apparent among complete responders (p=0.02). Patients starting nivolumab less than 1 year after ASCT had lower diversity and were excluded from later analyses to avoid confounding by immune reconstitution. Baseline TCR diversity was reported to be lower in newly diagnosed patients than in healthy donors, and even lower in relapsed/refractory patients.

This sequence uses TRBV4-2 and TRBJ1-2; the D gene cannot be resolved reliably. The TCR sequence derives from a human donor with classical Hodgkin lymphoma. This specimen was peripheral blood mononuclear cells (PBMCs), taken before the second cycle of nivolumab. CDR3 loop: CASSQDSRYGYTF. The DNA sequence is TGTGCCAGCAGCCAAGACAGTCGGTATGGCTACACCTTC.